This T cell receptor (beta chain) appears in the sequencing data of a study of blood T cell repertoires in COVID-19. The authors' processing: Amplification of reference gene primers was used by the study to estimate nucleated cell counts. TCRdb's copy holds only in-frame clones and misses some; the assay was immunoSEQ multiplex PCR. That table is the source of V, J and clone size, and D and trimming were worked out from the DNA. Of 310,000 or so clones in the sample, around four fifths were seen once. Trimming took 6 bases from V and 1 from J, leaving 13 bases between them. The CDR3 totals 15 residues. Per germline, CDR1 MNHEY and CDR2 SVGAGI. This clone was seen more than once but under ten times.

This rearrangement joins TRBV6-5 to TRBJ1-5; D is unclear. The specimen was peripheral blood. This clonotype was sampled from a woman aged 45-60 years with acute or convalescent COVID-19. The CDR3 DNA reads as TGTGCCAGCAGGGAGACTGGGTACAGCAATCAGCCCCAGCATTTT. Amino acids: CASRETGYSNQPQHF.